Listed below are T cell receptor beta chains from one sample, sequenced in a study of siplizumab effects on memory and regulatory T cells. Clones were sequenced by immunoSEQ multiplex PCR, and TCRdb holds only the in-frame ones, with some missing. Of over 95,000 clones detected, around 93% appear once; the ten largest clones hold approximately 0.17%. Source material: non-Treg CD4+ T cells sorted from blood. The receptors here all came from a human donor in good health. Each CDR3 is given with its conserved first and last residue. The order of the fields is D gene, V gene, clone size, J gene, CDR3 protein, CDR3 DNA. D genes are given only for firm matches. For some rows the clone size is stated as once, few or many, or as a class when expanded; others skip it.

d_gene: -; v_gene: TRBV29-1; abundance: -; j_gene: TRBJ1-1; CDR3aa: CSVDRDGTEAFF; CDR3nt: TGCAGCGTTGACAGGGATGGGACTGAAGCTTTCTTT
d_gene: -; v_gene: TRBV28; abundance: -; j_gene: TRBJ2-1; CDR3aa: CASSPLGSYNEQFF; CDR3nt: TGTGCCAGCAGTCCCCTGGGGTCCTACAATGAGCAGTTCTTC
d_gene: -; v_gene: TRBV4-2; abundance: -; j_gene: TRBJ2-2; CDR3aa: CASSQGQTNTGELFF; CDR3nt: TGTGCCAGCAGCCAAGGACAGACTAACACCGGGGAGCTGTTTTTT
d_gene: -; v_gene: TRBV5-8; abundance: -; j_gene: TRBJ1-2; CDR3aa: CASTRRAYGYTF; CDR3nt: TGTGCCAGCACCCGGAGGGCCTATGGCTACACCTTC
d_gene: TRBD1; v_gene: TRBV5-1; abundance: -; j_gene: TRBJ2-5; CDR3aa: CASSHGTVYQETQYF; CDR3nt: TGCGCCAGCAGTCACGGGACAGTCTACCAAGAGACCCAGTACTTC
d_gene: -; v_gene: TRBV5-5; abundance: -; j_gene: TRBJ1-5; CDR3aa: CASSNLLGEGSNQPQHF; CDR3nt: TGTGCCAGCAGTAATCTGTTAGGGGAGGGGAGCAATCAGCCCCAGCATTTT
d_gene: TRBD2; v_gene: TRBV5-4; abundance: once; j_gene: TRBJ2-5; CDR3aa: CASSFNSGGARETQYF; CDR3nt: TGTGCCAGCAGCTTTAATAGCGGGGGGGCCCGAGAGACCCAGTACTTC
d_gene: TRBD1; v_gene: TRBV6-1; abundance: -; j_gene: TRBJ1-2; CDR3aa: CASSGGGQGQNGYTF; CDR3nt: TGTGCCAGCAGTGGAGGGGGACAGGGCCAAAATGGCTACACCTTC
d_gene: -; v_gene: TRBV27; abundance: -; j_gene: TRBJ1-4; CDR3aa: CASSFRRNEKLFF; CDR3nt: TGTGCCAGCAGTTTCCGCCGAAATGAAAAACTGTTTTTT
d_gene: -; v_gene: TRBV30; abundance: -; j_gene: TRBJ1-3; CDR3aa: CAWNHRVSGNTIYF; CDR3nt: TGTGCCTGGAATCACAGGGTCTCTGGAAACACCATATATTTT
d_gene: -; v_gene: TRBV9; abundance: once; j_gene: TRBJ2-7; CDR3aa: CASSENTGTSSYEQYF; CDR3nt: TGTGCCAGCAGCGAAAATACCGGGACCAGCTCCTACGAGCAGTACTTC
d_gene: -; v_gene: TRBV4-2; abundance: once; j_gene: TRBJ1-5; CDR3aa: CASSQGRGQPQHF; CDR3nt: TGTGCCAGCAGCCAAGGCAGGGGTCAGCCCCAGCATTTT
d_gene: TRBD1; v_gene: TRBV4-3; abundance: -; j_gene: TRBJ2-5; CDR3aa: CASSYTGGRQETQYF; CDR3nt: TGCGCCAGCAGCTATACAGGGGGCCGGCAAGAGACCCAGTACTTC
d_gene: -; v_gene: TRBV27; abundance: few; j_gene: TRBJ1-6; CDR3aa: CASSFRDGSPLHF; CDR3nt: TGTGCCAGCAGTTTCAGGGACGGTTCACCCCTCCACTTT
d_gene: -; v_gene: TRBV7-3; abundance: once; j_gene: TRBJ1-1; CDR3aa: CASSQGGNTEAFF; CDR3nt: TGTGCCAGCAGCCAAGGGGGGAACACTGAAGCTTTCTTT
d_gene: -; v_gene: TRBV30; abundance: -; j_gene: TRBJ2-3; CDR3aa: CAWSRITKRDTQYF; CDR3nt: TGTGCCTGGAGCCGAATAACCAAGAGGGATACGCAGTATTTT
d_gene: -; v_gene: TRBV28; abundance: -; j_gene: TRBJ2-7; CDR3aa: CASSTATYEQYF; CDR3nt: TGTGCCAGCAGCACAGCGACCTACGAGCAGTACTTC
d_gene: TRBD2; v_gene: TRBV5-1; abundance: -; j_gene: TRBJ2-1; CDR3aa: CASSALTSGGANEQFF; CDR3nt: TGCGCCAGCAGCGCCCTCACTAGCGGGGGGGCGAATGAGCAGTTCTTC
d_gene: -; v_gene: TRBV18; abundance: -; j_gene: TRBJ1-2; CDR3aa: CASSPPSSTGYTF; CDR3nt: TGTGCCAGCTCACCACCGAGCAGTACCGGCTACACCTTC
d_gene: -; v_gene: TRBV5-1; abundance: -; j_gene: TRBJ2-7; CDR3aa: CASSRQGLGLGYEQYF; CDR3nt: TGCGCCAGCAGCAGGCAGGGATTGGGCCTTGGTTACGAGCAGTACTTC
d_gene: TRBD2; v_gene: TRBV5-1; abundance: -; j_gene: TRBJ2-5; CDR3aa: CASSLGSGGLLRETQYF; CDR3nt: TGCGCCAGCAGCTTGGGTAGCGGGGGGCTCTTAAGGGAGACCCAGTACTTC
d_gene: TRBD1; v_gene: TRBV29-1; abundance: -; j_gene: TRBJ1-3; CDR3aa: CSARDRVRENSGNTIYF; CDR3nt: TGCAGCGCCCGGGACAGGGTTAGAGAAAACTCTGGAAACACCATATATTTT
d_gene: -; v_gene: TRBV30; abundance: -; j_gene: TRBJ1-3; CDR3aa: CAWSGQERNTIYF; CDR3nt: TGTGCCTGGAGTGGTCAGGAGAGAAACACCATATATTTT
d_gene: -; v_gene: TRBV18; abundance: -; j_gene: TRBJ2-5; CDR3aa: CASSPSQGETQYF; CDR3nt: TGTGCCAGCTCACCAAGTCAGGGAGAGACCCAGTACTTC
d_gene: -; v_gene: TRBV7-3; abundance: -; j_gene: TRBJ1-6; CDR3aa: CASSATGTQNSPLHF; CDR3nt: TGTGCCAGCAGCGCTACAGGTACCCAAAATTCACCCCTCCACTTT
d_gene: -; v_gene: TRBV2; abundance: -; j_gene: TRBJ2-7; CDR3aa: CASSGWVREQYF; CDR3nt: TGTGCCAGCAGTGGCTGGGTCCGGGAGCAGTACTTC
d_gene: -; v_gene: TRBV21-1; abundance: -; j_gene: TRBJ1-6; CDR3aa: CASSNFFPLHF; CDR3nt: TGTGCCAGCAGCAATTTTTTTCCCCTCCACTTT
d_gene: -; v_gene: TRBV6-1; abundance: -; j_gene: TRBJ2-7; CDR3aa: CASRLAIHYEQYF; CDR3nt: TGTGCCAGCAGGCTAGCGATCCACTACGAGCAGTACTTC
d_gene: -; v_gene: TRBV7-9; abundance: -; j_gene: TRBJ1-3; CDR3aa: CASSATGTNGNTIYF; CDR3nt: TGTGCCAGCAGCGCTACCGGGACAAACGGAAACACCATATATTTT
d_gene: TRBD1; v_gene: TRBV6-4; abundance: -; j_gene: TRBJ2-2; CDR3aa: CASRTGGDTGELFF; CDR3nt: TGTGCCAGCAGAACAGGGGGCGACACCGGGGAGCTGTTTTTT
d_gene: -; v_gene: TRBV19; abundance: -; j_gene: TRBJ2-3; CDR3aa: CASSIDLWRQGTDTQYF; CDR3nt: TGTGCCAGTAGTATAGATCTATGGAGGCAGGGAACAGATACGCAGTATTTT
d_gene: -; v_gene: TRBV10-3; abundance: once; j_gene: TRBJ2-7; CDR3aa: CAISDLYEQYF; CDR3nt: TGTGCCATCAGTGACTTGTACGAGCAGTACTTC
d_gene: TRBD2; v_gene: TRBV11-2; abundance: -; j_gene: TRBJ2-2; CDR3aa: CASSFPWGGGERAGELFF; CDR3nt: TGTGCCAGCAGCTTCCCCTGGGGCGGGGGGGAACGGGCCGGGGAGCTGTTTTTT
d_gene: -; v_gene: TRBV7-9; abundance: -; j_gene: TRBJ2-1; CDR3aa: CASSPGADPYNEQFF; CDR3nt: TGTGCCAGCAGCCCGGGTGCCGACCCTTACAATGAGCAGTTCTTC
d_gene: -; v_gene: TRBV2; abundance: once; j_gene: TRBJ2-7; CDR3aa: CASSYTAYEQYF; CDR3nt: TGTGCCAGCAGTTACACAGCCTACGAGCAGTACTTC
d_gene: TRBD2; v_gene: TRBV28; abundance: -; j_gene: TRBJ2-7; CDR3aa: CASTMGGNEQYF; CDR3nt: TGTGCCAGCACCATGGGGGGGAACGAGCAGTACTTC
d_gene: TRBD1; v_gene: TRBV7-3; abundance: -; j_gene: TRBJ1-2; CDR3aa: CASSLTGSDNYGYTF; CDR3nt: TGTGCCAGCAGCCTGACAGGGAGTGATAACTATGGCTACACCTTC